Only a few counts were recorded for the clone carrying this TCR beta chain. The data stem from a study of early T cells in non-severe SARS-CoV-2 infection. Each cDNA molecule carried a unique molecular identifier. Each CDR3 protein gets one entry after TCRdb re-called the 5' RACE reads with MiXCR. The top ten clones hold about 3% of a sample with about 77,000 distinct CDR3 sequences, approximately 15% of them seen once. The length of the CDR3 is 17 residues. V lost 2 bases to trimming and J lost 5 bases; unmatched junction nucleotides: 11. Germline assignment: CDR1 MNHNY and CDR2 SVGAGI (reference sequence).

The TCR sequence derives from an adult who was a healthcare worker with PCR-confirmed SARS-CoV-2 infection or an uninfected control (not recorded which). V and J are TRBV6-6 and TRBJ1-5; TRBD1 aligns across 8 bases. The sequencing input was whole blood. CDR3 nucleotide sequence: TGTGCCAGCAGTTACCCAAGACAGGGGAGTGGGCATCAGCCCCAGCATTTT. Protein product: CASSYPRQGSGHQPQHF.